This T cell receptor (beta chain) came from a study of a mutant IDH1 vaccine in newly diagnosed glioma. Germline V gives CDR1 LNHNV, CDR2 YYDKDF (reference sequence). The CDR3 extends over 18 amino acids. V shed 2 bases and J shed 0 bases, with 18 bases lying between them. Time point specified: baseline, week 1 (first vaccination visit). The treatment here: pre-vaccination baseline after standard-of-care therapy. Donors harbored newly found WHO grade 3 or 4 IDH1-mutant, ATRX-lost astrocytomas. As to this clone: Its specificity is not known.

General study results and limits: Whatever changes occurred in top peripheral T cell clonotypes seemed unrelated to pseudoprogression.

Assay: immunoSEQ multiplex PCR; the TCRdb copy retains only in-frame clones and omits some. The sample shows roughly 41,000 clones, 60% to 80% of them seen only once. The genes are TRBV15 and TRBJ2-3; TRBD1 might be the D (5 bases). This sample comprised PBMCs, obtained from a glioma patient treated with radiotherapy, temozolomide or both. This TCR came from a man aged 35 to 55 with glioma. Some clones in this sample may be carry-over from other donors' samples. In DNA form, the CDR3 reads TGTGCCACCAGCAGAACCCCCTCTGTTAGGGGTAGCACAGATACGCAGTATTTT. It yields the protein CATSRTPSVRGSTDTQYF.